This T cell receptor (beta chain) is drawn from a study of regulatory T cells in long-lasting Graves disease (dated by TCRdb to the early 2020s). Describing the broader study: Antithyroid drugs had been taken for less than 3 months by newly diagnosed Graves' disease patients. A total of 35 or so samples underwent TCR sequencing: some 13 from persistent and around 20 from newly diagnosed Graves' disease patients. The study took place in China and was registered as a clinical trial. Patients with persistent Graves' disease were compared with patients with newly diagnosed Graves' disease using TCR sequencing and RNA sequencing of peripheral blood.

At least ten counts were recorded for this clonotype. Its antigen is unknown. Base qualities are not at hand, and no much larger clone is one base apart. The library was produced with multiplex PCR. Sequenced using an Illumina HiSeq 4000. To build TCR beta libraries, CDR3 regions were amplified by Arm-PCR using iRepertoire HTBI primers. PCR products were gel purified before sequencing. The paper's data handling went like this. A total of under 80 TRBV and 14 TRBJ segments were identified across samples and were used for gene usage analysis of CDR3 amino acid clonotypes. COPE and FqMerger were used to merge the filtered high-quality paired reads into contigs. BLAST was used to align contigs to IMGT TRBV, TRBD and TRBJ reference genes, with CDR3 defined following IMGT. Any clonotype with a frequency above 0.1% was counted as a highly expanded clone. Repertoire diversity was measured by Shannon entropy, and V-J evenness by the Gini coefficient. A clonotype found in more than one individual was treated as public. Through fastp at Q25 and MiXCR, TCRdb rebuilt clones from the public reads, retaining in-frame beta chains. Duplicate CDR3 protein sequences are folded into a single record with the most common DNA and genes. TCRdb, not the authors, supplied the V and J calls. For this sample the table gives 250,000 to 400,000 distinct CDR3 sequences, of which 15% to 20% were detected only once. Of the sample, around 37% falls within the top ten clones.

Relative to germline, V is missing 2 bases and J is missing 0 bases, with 10 bases of the junction outside any gene match. CDR1 SGHRS and CDR2 YFSETQ were looked up in the germline V gene. The CDR3 contains 18 residues, cysteine and phenylalanine counted. The CDR3 DNA has 54 bases and is translated from base 1. Results and caveats for the whole study, not just this receptor: Patients with persistent disease shared more public clonotypes (approximately 2,500) than newly diagnosed patients did (more than 900). The study examined only peripheral blood because the primary lesion, thyroid tissue, could not be accessed. Persistent disease showed preferential use of TRBV28, TRBJ1-2 and TRBJ2-5, whereas newly diagnosed disease favored TRBV20-1 and TRBJ2-1. Only the TCR beta chain was sequenced and analyzed. Persistent Graves' disease patients showed lower TCR Shannon entropy and fewer highly expanded clones than newly diagnosed patients, suggesting clonal expansion. The small sample size was acknowledged by the authors as a limitation that may reduce accuracy.

The time point label on this specimen signifies: newly diagnosed GD, antithyroid drugs for less than 3 months. For both TCR sequencing and RNA sequencing, RNA was extracted from PBMCs using TRIzol. The diagnosis of Graves' disease followed American Thyroid Association guidelines. Patients for the study were recruited at an endocrinology department in Xi'an, China. From each patient, about 9 milliliters of peripheral blood was collected into an EDTA anticoagulant tube. Ficoll Paque Plus density gradient separation was used to isolate PBMCs, and no additional T cell sorting was done. An Agilent 2100 Bioanalyzer and agarose gel were used to assess RNA quality, and a NanoDrop 2000 was used to measure RNA concentration.

This receptor was taken from a female donor with Graves disease. The sequencing here drew on peripheral blood mononuclear cells (PBMCs), taken at new diagnosis, from a patient treated with antithyroid drugs. The sequence is built from TRBV5-1 and TRBJ2-3; a stretch of 9 junction bases matches TRBD2. DNA sequence: TGCGCCAGCAGCTTTGGGGCTAGCGGGACCACTAGCACAGATACGCAGTATTTT. Its translation is CASSFGASGTTSTDTQYF.